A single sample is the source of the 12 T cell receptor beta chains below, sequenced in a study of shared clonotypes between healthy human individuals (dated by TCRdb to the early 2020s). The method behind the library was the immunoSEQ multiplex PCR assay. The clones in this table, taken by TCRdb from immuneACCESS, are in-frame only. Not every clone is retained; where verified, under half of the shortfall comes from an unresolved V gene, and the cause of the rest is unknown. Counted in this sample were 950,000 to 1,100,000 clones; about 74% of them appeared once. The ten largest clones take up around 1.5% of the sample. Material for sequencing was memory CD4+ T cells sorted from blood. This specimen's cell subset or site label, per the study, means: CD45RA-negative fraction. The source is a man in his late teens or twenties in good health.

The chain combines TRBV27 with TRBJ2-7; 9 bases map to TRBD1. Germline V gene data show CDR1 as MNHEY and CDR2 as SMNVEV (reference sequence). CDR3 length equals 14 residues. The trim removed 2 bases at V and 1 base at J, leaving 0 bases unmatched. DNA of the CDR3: TGTGCCAGCAGTTTAGGGACAGGGTCCTACGAGCAGTACTTC. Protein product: CASSLGTGSYEQYF.

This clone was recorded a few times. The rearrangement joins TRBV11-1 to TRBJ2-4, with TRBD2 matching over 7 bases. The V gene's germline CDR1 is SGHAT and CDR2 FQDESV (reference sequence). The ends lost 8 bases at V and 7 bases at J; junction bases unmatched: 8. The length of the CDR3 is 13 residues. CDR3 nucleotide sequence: TGTGCCAGCGAGGGAGGGAATGGGAACATTCAGTACTTC. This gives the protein CASEGGNGNIQYF.

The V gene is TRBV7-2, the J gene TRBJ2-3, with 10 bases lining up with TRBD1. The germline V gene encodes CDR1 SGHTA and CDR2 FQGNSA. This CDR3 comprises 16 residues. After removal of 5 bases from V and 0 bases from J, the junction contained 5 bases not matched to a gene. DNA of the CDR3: TGTGCCAGCAGCCCGAGGGACAGGGGAAGCACAGATACGCAGTATTTT. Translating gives CASSPRDRGSTDTQYF.

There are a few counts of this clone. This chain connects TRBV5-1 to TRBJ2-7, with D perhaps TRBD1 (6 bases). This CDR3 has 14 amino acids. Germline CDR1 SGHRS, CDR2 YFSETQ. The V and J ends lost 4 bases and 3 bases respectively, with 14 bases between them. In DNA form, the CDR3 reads TGCGCCAGCAGCCACTCGGACAGATTCTACGAGCAGTACTTC. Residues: CASSHSDRFYEQYF. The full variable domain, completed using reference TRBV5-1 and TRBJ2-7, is KAGVTQTPRYLIKTRGQQVTLSCSPISGHRSVSWYQQTPGQGLQFLFEYFSETQRNKGNFPGRFSGRQFSNSRSEMNVSTLELGDSALYLCASSHSDRFYEQYFGPGTRLTVT.

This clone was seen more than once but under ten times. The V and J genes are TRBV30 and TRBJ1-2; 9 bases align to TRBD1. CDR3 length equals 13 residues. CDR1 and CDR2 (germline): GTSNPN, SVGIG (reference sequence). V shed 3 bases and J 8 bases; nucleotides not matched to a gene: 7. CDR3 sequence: CAWRQGALRGYTF. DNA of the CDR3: TGTGCCTGGAGACAGGGGGCCTTAAGGGGCTACACCTTC.

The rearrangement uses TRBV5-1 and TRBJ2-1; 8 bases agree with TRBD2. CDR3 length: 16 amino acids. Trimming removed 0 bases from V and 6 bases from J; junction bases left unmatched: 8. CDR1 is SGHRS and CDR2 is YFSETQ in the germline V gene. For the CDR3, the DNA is TGCGCCAGCAGCTTGGGGGGACTAGTTACCATCAATGAGCAGTTCTTC. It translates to CASSLGGLVTINEQFF.

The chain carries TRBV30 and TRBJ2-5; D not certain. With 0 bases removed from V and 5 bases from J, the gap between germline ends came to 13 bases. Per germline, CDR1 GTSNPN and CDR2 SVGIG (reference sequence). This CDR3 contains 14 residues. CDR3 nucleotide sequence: TGTGCCTGGAGTGTCAAGCCAGTGTCGGAGACCCAGTACTTC. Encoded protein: CAWSVKPVSETQYF.

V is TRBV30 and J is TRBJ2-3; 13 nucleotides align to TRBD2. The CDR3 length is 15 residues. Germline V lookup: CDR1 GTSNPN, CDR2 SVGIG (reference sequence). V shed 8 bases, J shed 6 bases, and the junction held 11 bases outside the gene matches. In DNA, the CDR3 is TGTGCCGCCACCCCGGGGACTAGCGGGGTTGATACGCAGTATTTT. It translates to CAATPGTSGVDTQYF.

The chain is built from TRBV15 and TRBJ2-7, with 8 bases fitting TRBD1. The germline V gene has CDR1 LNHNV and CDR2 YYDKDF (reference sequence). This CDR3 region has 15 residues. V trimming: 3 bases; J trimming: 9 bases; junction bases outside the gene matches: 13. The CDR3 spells CATSRISGTGPPQYF. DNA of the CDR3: TGTGCCACCAGCAGGATATCCGGGACAGGCCCTCCGCAGTACTTC.

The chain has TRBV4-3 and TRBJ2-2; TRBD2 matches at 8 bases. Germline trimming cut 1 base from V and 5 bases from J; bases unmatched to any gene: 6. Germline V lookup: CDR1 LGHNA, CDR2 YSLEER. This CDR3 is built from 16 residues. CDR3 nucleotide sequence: TGCGCCAGCAGCCAAGTAGGACTAGCTAGGACCGGGGAGCTGTTTTTT. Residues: CASSQVGLARTGELFF.

Here the CDR3 reads CASSEIQGGGYTF. The CDR3, as DNA: TGTGCCAGCAGTGAAATACAGGGGGGTGGCTACACCTTC. The genes are TRBV6-1 and TRBJ1-2; the match to TRBD1 covers 8 bases. CDR3 length: 13 residues. The V gene's germline CDR1 is MNHNS and CDR2 SASEGT. V dropped 2 bases and J dropped 7; count of bases not matched to a gene: 3.

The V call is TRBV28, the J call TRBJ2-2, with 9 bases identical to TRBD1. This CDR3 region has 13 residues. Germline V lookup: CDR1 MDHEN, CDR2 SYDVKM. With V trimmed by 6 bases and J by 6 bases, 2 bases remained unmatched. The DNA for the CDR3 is TGTGCCAGCAGGAGGACAGGGGCCGGGGAGCTGTTTTTT. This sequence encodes CASRRTGAGELFF.